Listed below are T cell receptor beta chains from one sample, sequenced in a study of shared clonotypes between healthy human individuals. Clones were sequenced by immunoSEQ multiplex PCR, and TCRdb holds only the in-frame ones, with some missing. The sample has approximately 640,000 clones, 90% seen once. Sequencing was done on a sample of memory CD8+ T cells from PBMCs. Every receptor here comes from a man between 18 and 29 years old in good health. Some clones in this sample may be carry-over from other donors' samples. CDR3s include the opening cysteine and the closing phenylalanine or tryptophan. The D gene is left open where the match is weak. Clone size is stated in some rows and not others, as once, few, many or a class when expanded.

-,TRBV5-1,-,TRBJ2-7,TGCGCCAGCAGCTTGGGCCTAGCTAGGAACTACGAGCAGTACTTC,CASSLGLARNYEQYF
-,TRBV4-2,-,TRBJ1-1,TGTGCCAGCAGCCATCCCGAAGGGGCCCGCAAAGCTTTCTTT,CASSHPEGARKAFF
-,TRBV7-3,TRBD2,TRBJ2-2,TGTGCCAGCAGCTTAGAAGTCCTAGCGGGAGGGCCTAGGTCCGGGGAGCTGTTTTTT,CASSLEVLAGGPRSGELFF
-,TRBV28,TRBD1,TRBJ1-1,TGTGCCAGCAGTAACAGGGGGGATTTGAACACTGAAGCTTTCTTT,CASSNRGDLNTEAFF
-,TRBV5-1,-,TRBJ1-2,TGCGCCAGCAGCCCGGGTGTCCGGGGGCAGGTGTCTAACTATGGCTACACCTTC,CASSPGVRGQVSNYGYTF
-,TRBV7-9,-,TRBJ2-7,TGTGCCAGCAGCTTATCGACAGGCTCCTACGAGCAGTACTTC,CASSLSTGSYEQYF
-,TRBV27,-,TRBJ2-3,TGTGCCAGCAGCCTCAAACTCATATCCCTAGATACGCAGTATTTT,CASSLKLISLDTQYF
-,TRBV10-3,TRBD1,TRBJ2-6,TGTGCCATCAGTGAGTTGACAGGGGATATCTCTGGGGCCAACGTCCTGACTTTC,CAISELTGDISGANVLTF
-,TRBV28,-,TRBJ2-1,TGTGCCAGCAGTCCTTACAGGGTATCCCACGATGAGCAGTTCTTC,CASSPYRVSHDEQFF
-,TRBV5-1,TRBD1,TRBJ2-3,TGCGCCAGCAGCTTGGGACAGGGGGCCACAGATACGCAGTATTTT,CASSLGQGATDTQYF
-,TRBV7-8,-,TRBJ1-1,TGTGCCAGCAGCTTAGAGGACGCGGTGCATAAGATGAACACTGAAGCTTTCTTT,CASSLEDAVHKMNTEAFF
-,TRBV11-2,-,TRBJ2-7,TGTGCCAGCAGCTTCGGGACCCACTACGAGCAGTACTTC,CASSFGTHYEQYF
-,TRBV28,TRBD2,TRBJ2-7,TGTGCCAGCAGTTTACCCGGGACTAGCGGGCCCTACGAGCAGTACTTC,CASSLPGTSGPYEQYF
-,TRBV9,TRBD2,TRBJ2-3,TGTGCCAGCAGCGTAGGCGGGAGCCCAGATACGCAGTATTTT,CASSVGGSPDTQYF
-,TRBV27,-,TRBJ2-1,TGTGCCAGCAGTCTACTAGCTGACAATGAGCAGTTCTTC,CASSLLADNEQFF
-,TRBV4-1,TRBD2,TRBJ2-7,TGCGCCAGCAGCCCGATCGGGGGACTAAACTACGAGCAGTACTTC,CASSPIGGLNYEQYF
-,TRBV7-9,-,TRBJ1-5,TGTGCCAGCACCCGTGGGGGTAATAGCAATCAGCCCCAGCATTTT,CASTRGGNSNQPQHF
-,TRBV29-1,TRBD2,TRBJ2-7,TGCAGCGTCTGGACTAGCGACTCCTACGAGCAGTACTTC,CSVWTSDSYEQYF
-,TRBV2,TRBD1,TRBJ1-5,TGTGCCAGCAGGGGACAGGGTGGCAATCAGCCCCAGCATTTT,CASRGQGGNQPQHF
once,TRBV6-1,-,TRBJ2-7,TGTGCCAGCAGTGAAAATAGCGGAGAGGTCTACGAGCAGTACTTC,CASSENSGEVYEQYF
once,TRBV7-9,-,TRBJ2-3,TGTGCCAGCAGCTCCCCTAGTTTTGCGGATACGCAGTATTTT,CASSSPSFADTQYF
few,TRBV7-9,-,TRBJ1-1,TGTGCCAGCAGCTTCCCTTCATGGATGGGCACTGAAGCTTTCTTT,CASSFPSWMGTEAFF
once,TRBV5-6,TRBD1,TRBJ1-4,TGTGCCAGCAGCTGGGCAGGGGGCAATGAAAAACTGTTTTTT,CASSWAGGNEKLFF
-,TRBV7-9,-,TRBJ1-3,TGTGCCAGCAGCCCGGGCCGGGTATATTTT,CASSPGRVYF
few,TRBV7-9,-,TRBJ2-6,TGTGCCAGCAGCCAAGATCTCTCTGGGGCCAACGTCCTGACTTTC,CASSQDLSGANVLTF
-,TRBV27,-,TRBJ2-1,TGTGCCAGCAGTTTATTGGGATCGGTTTACAATGAGCAGTTCTTC,CASSLLGSVYNEQFF
-,TRBV7-9,TRBD1,TRBJ2-1,TGTGCCACACCGGGACAGCCATGGGATGAGCAGTTCTTC,CATPGQPWDEQFF
-,TRBV27,-,TRBJ2-5,TGTGCCAGCAGTCCGACCGCCCACGGGGTTCTTAGGGAGACCCAGTACTTC,CASSPTAHGVLRETQYF
-,TRBV4-3,-,TRBJ2-7,TGCGCCAGCAGCCAAGATAATAAACGAGGATGGTCGGGCGAGCAGTACTTC,CASSQDNKRGWSGEQYF
-,TRBV7-8,-,TRBJ2-5,TGTGCCAGCAGCTTACCCATAGCAAACCAAGAGACCCAGTACTTC,CASSLPIANQETQYF
-,TRBV28,-,TRBJ1-1,TGTGCCAGCAGCTACGACAGCCTGAGGAACACTGAAGCTTTCTTT,CASSYDSLRNTEAFF
-,TRBV28,-,TRBJ2-3,TGTGCCAGCAGTCGGGCAGGGCAAGATACGCAGTATTTT,CASSRAGQDTQYF